This TCR beta chain was sequenced in a study of blood T cell repertoires in COVID-19. Profiling relied on immunoSEQ multiplex PCR, and the TCRdb table lists in-frame clones only, not all of them. Altogether about 190,000 clones are present, less than 85% being singletons, with the ten largest covering 3.2%. The germline V gene has CDR1 LNHDA and CDR2 SQIVND (reference sequence). Trimming removed 1 base at V and 3 bases at J, with 13 bases between. CDR3 length equals 16 residues. This sequence originates from a woman younger than 45 who had recovered from COVID-19. The sequenced material came from PBMCs or T cells enriched from blood (not recorded which). V gene TRBV19 combines with J gene TRBJ1-5; D call uncertain. The CDR3 DNA is TGTGCCAGTAGTATAGCGACCTCCAGGCCCAATCAGCCCCAGCATTTT. It is translated as CASSIATSRPNQPQHF.